The entry below gives a single T cell receptor beta chain sequence along with its context. What it binds is not known. The protocol was immunoSEQ multiplex PCR, while the TCRdb copy is restricted to in-frame clones and leaves out a portion. The sample contains 130,000 or so clones, approximately 81% of which appear only once. This entry is derived from a study of cytotoxic CD8 clonotypes in ibrutinib-treated CLL. Study-wide background: Overall, 25 or so responses were partial and 2 complete; following median around 68 months, about 15 patients stayed remitted and 12 progressed. When averaged across all of the samples, the counts came to 255,043 productive templates and 85,000 to 95,000 productive rearrangements. Response samples came after a median about 11 months of treatment, range 6 to 36. Whole-study results and caveats: Patients showed higher baseline clonality than age-matched healthy donors, and it tracked circulating CD8+ T-cell counts.

The germline gives CDR1 GTSNPN, CDR2 SVGIG (reference sequence). The CDR3 is 13 residues long. V was shortened by 0 bases and J by 4 bases, with 9 bases between the two germline ends. The sequences come from PBMCs, collected after 24 months of ibrutinib treatment. The TCR sequence derives from a human donor with chronic lymphocytic leukemia. The chain is built from TRBV30 and TRBJ1-2; the D gene is possibly TRBD1 (5 bases). The CDR3 DNA reads as TGTGCCTGGAGTGTAGGAGGGGCCTATGGCTACACCTTC. Its translation: CAWSVGGAYGYTF.